A selection of T cell receptor beta chains follows, all from one sample in a study of long-term antiretroviral therapy in people with HIV. The table came from immunoSEQ multiplex PCR; TCRdb's copy has only in-frame clones and leaves some out. The table lists more than 12,000 clones, around four fifths of them singletons. The material was unsorted PBMCs, obtained 1.3 years before starting antiretroviral therapy. All receptors come from a man aged 40-50 years with HIV. Both conserved end residues are part of each CDR3. The order of the fields is clone size, D gene, V gene, J gene, CDR3 DNA, CDR3 protein. The D gene is left open where the match is weak. The listing skips clone size in some rows; elsewhere it reads once, few, many or a size class.

clone_size: .; d_call: TRBD1; v_call: TRBV6-6; j_call: TRBJ2-7; cdr3_nt: TGTGCCAGCAGTTACGGTGGGACAGGGGGTTACGAGCAGTACTTC; cdr3_aa: CASSYGGTGGYEQYF
clone_size: .; d_call: .; v_call: TRBV7-9; j_call: TRBJ1-1; cdr3_nt: TGTGCCAGCAGCCCAAAATCCGGGACCTTT; cdr3_aa: CASSPKSGTF
clone_size: .; d_call: TRBD1; v_call: TRBV30; j_call: TRBJ1-6; cdr3_nt: TGTGCCTGGAGTGTAACAGGGGGCTCCCTCCACTTT; cdr3_aa: CAWSVTGGSLHF
clone_size: .; d_call: .; v_call: TRBV19; j_call: TRBJ1-1; cdr3_nt: TGTGCCAGTAGTATAGTCGGGGAATCAGCTGAAGCTTTCTTT; cdr3_aa: CASSIVGESAEAFF
clone_size: .; d_call: .; v_call: TRBV29-1; j_call: TRBJ2-7; cdr3_nt: TGCAGCGTTAAGCGGGACAGTAACTCCTACGAGCAGTACTTC; cdr3_aa: CSVKRDSNSYEQYF
clone_size: .; d_call: .; v_call: TRBV5-1; j_call: TRBJ1-2; cdr3_nt: TGCGCCAGCAGCCCAGGGACAACGCTCAACTATGGCTACACCTTC; cdr3_aa: CASSPGTTLNYGYTF
clone_size: .; d_call: .; v_call: TRBV7-2; j_call: TRBJ1-2; cdr3_nt: TGTGCCAGCACCCCGAGCGCAGCTAACTATGGCTACACCTTC; cdr3_aa: CASTPSAANYGYTF
clone_size: once; d_call: .; v_call: TRBV18; j_call: TRBJ2-1; cdr3_nt: TGTGCCAGCTCGTCAACATCGACAGGGAGCTCTCGGAGGGAGTTCTTC; cdr3_aa: CASSSTSTGSSRREFF
clone_size: .; d_call: .; v_call: TRBV12-5; j_call: TRBJ2-1; cdr3_nt: TGTGCTAGTGGTTTGGGTCGCCCAGGGGGACTAGGCAATGAGCAGTTCTTC; cdr3_aa: CASGLGRPGGLGNEQFF
clone_size: .; d_call: .; v_call: TRBV7-9; j_call: TRBJ1-4; cdr3_nt: TGTGCCAGCAGCTCCCCCGACTGGGAAGGAGGGGAAAAACTGTTTTTT; cdr3_aa: CASSSPDWEGGEKLFF
clone_size: .; d_call: TRBD2; v_call: TRBV5-4; j_call: TRBJ2-1; cdr3_nt: TGTGCCAGCAGCTTGGGTGGGAGCGGGGGAGATGAGCAGTTCTTC; cdr3_aa: CASSLGGSGGDEQFF
clone_size: .; d_call: .; v_call: TRBV9; j_call: TRBJ1-6; cdr3_nt: TGTGCCAGCAGCGTAGGGGTAGCCAATAATTCACCCCTCCACTTT; cdr3_aa: CASSVGVANNSPLHF
clone_size: once; d_call: TRBD1; v_call: TRBV27; j_call: TRBJ2-1; cdr3_nt: TGTGCCAGCAGGCTAAGAGGACAGGGGGCCAATGAGCAGTTCTTC; cdr3_aa: CASRLRGQGANEQFF
clone_size: .; d_call: .; v_call: TRBV7-9; j_call: TRBJ1-3; cdr3_nt: TGTGCCAGCAGCTTACAAGGAACTTATCCCGGGAACACCATATATTTT; cdr3_aa: CASSLQGTYPGNTIYF
clone_size: .; d_call: TRBD1; v_call: TRBV4-2; j_call: TRBJ1-1; cdr3_nt: TGTGCCAGCAGCCAAGCCGATAGGACAGGGCGGGGGACTGAAGCTTTCTTT; cdr3_aa: CASSQADRTGRGTEAFF
clone_size: .; d_call: .; v_call: TRBV27; j_call: TRBJ1-1; cdr3_nt: TGTGCCAGCAGTGCGCTGACAGCAACTGAAGCTTTCTTT; cdr3_aa: CASSALTATEAFF
clone_size: .; d_call: TRBD1; v_call: TRBV6-1; j_call: TRBJ2-1; cdr3_nt: TGTGCCAGCAGCCCCCTCAGGACAGGGGGCGATGAGCAGTTCTTC; cdr3_aa: CASSPLRTGGDEQFF
clone_size: .; d_call: .; v_call: TRBV5-1; j_call: TRBJ1-1; cdr3_nt: TGCGCCAGCCGGCGGCAGAACGAAGCTTTCTTT; cdr3_aa: CASRRQNEAFF
clone_size: .; d_call: .; v_call: TRBV6-5; j_call: TRBJ1-2; cdr3_nt: TGTGCCAGCAGTTACTCGGGGGGACCGTCCGTCTATGGCTACACCTTC; cdr3_aa: CASSYSGGPSVYGYTF
clone_size: .; d_call: .; v_call: TRBV9; j_call: TRBJ1-2; cdr3_nt: TGTGCCAGCAGCCAACAGAACTATGGCTACACCTTC; cdr3_aa: CASSQQNYGYTF
clone_size: .; d_call: TRBD1; v_call: TRBV5-1; j_call: TRBJ1-1; cdr3_nt: TGCGCCAGCAGCCCCGGGACAGGAGCTTTTAACACTGAAGCTTTCTTT; cdr3_aa: CASSPGTGAFNTEAFF
clone_size: .; d_call: .; v_call: TRBV9; j_call: TRBJ2-1; cdr3_nt: TGTGCCAGCAGCCCCCAAGGCTCCTACAATGAGCAGTTCTTC; cdr3_aa: CASSPQGSYNEQFF
clone_size: .; d_call: .; v_call: TRBV29-1; j_call: TRBJ2-3; cdr3_nt: TGCAGCGTTGCTGAGGGGGGGGGCACAGATACGCAGTATTTT; cdr3_aa: CSVAEGGGTDTQYF
clone_size: few; d_call: TRBD1; v_call: TRBV14; j_call: TRBJ1-2; cdr3_nt: TGTGCCAGCAGCCAATTTACAGGGGACTATGGCTACACCTTC; cdr3_aa: CASSQFTGDYGYTF
clone_size: .; d_call: .; v_call: TRBV6-5; j_call: TRBJ1-4; cdr3_nt: TGTGCCAGCAGGCCCGAGAGGAATGAAAAACTGTTTTTT; cdr3_aa: CASRPERNEKLFF